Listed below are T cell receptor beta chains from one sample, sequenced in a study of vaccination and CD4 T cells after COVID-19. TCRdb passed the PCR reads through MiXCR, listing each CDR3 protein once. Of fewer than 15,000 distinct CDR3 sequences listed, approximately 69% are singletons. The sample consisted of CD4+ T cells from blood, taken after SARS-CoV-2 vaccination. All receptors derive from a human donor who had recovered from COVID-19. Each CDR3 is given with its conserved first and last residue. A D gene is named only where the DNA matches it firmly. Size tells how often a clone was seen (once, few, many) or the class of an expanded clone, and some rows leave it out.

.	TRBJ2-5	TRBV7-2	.	TGTGCCAGCAGCTCAACGAAGGACGTGGAGGAGACCCAGTACTTC	CASSSTKDVEETQYF
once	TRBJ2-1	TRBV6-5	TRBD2	TGTGCCAGCAGTTACTCCGGACTAGCGGGGACCTACAATGAGCAGTTCTTC	CASSYSGLAGTYNEQFF
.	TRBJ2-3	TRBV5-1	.	TGCGCCAGCAGCTTGGGGGCAGATACGCAGTATTTT	CASSLGADTQYF
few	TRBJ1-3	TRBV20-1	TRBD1	TGCAGTGCTACACAGGGGCTCTCTGGAAACACCATATATTTT	CSATQGLSGNTIYF
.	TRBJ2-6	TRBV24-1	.	TGTGCCACTTCGGACAGCCGCAAAGCCAACGTCCTGACTTTC	CATSDSRKANVLTF
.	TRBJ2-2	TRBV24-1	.	TGTGCCACCAGTGAAGGATGGGCCGGGGAGCTGTTTTTT	CATSEGWAGELFF
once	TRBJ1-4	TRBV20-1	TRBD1	TGCGGTGCTAGGCAGGGGGGCATTGAAAAACTGTTTTTT	CGARQGGIEKLFF
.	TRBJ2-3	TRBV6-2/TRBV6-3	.	TGTGCCAGCAGCCCCGCTGGGACGAGGTCGCAGTATTTT	CASSPAGTRSQYF
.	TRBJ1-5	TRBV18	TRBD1	TGTGCCAGCTCACCAGGGACAGGCAATCAGCCCCAGCATTTT	CASSPGTGNQPQHF
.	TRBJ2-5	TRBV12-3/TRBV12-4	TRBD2	TGTGCCAGCAGGGAGGGCACTAGCGGGAGTGTCACCCAGTACTTC	CASREGTSGSVTQYF
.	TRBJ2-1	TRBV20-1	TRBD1	TGCAGTGCCGACTGGACAGGGAGGAATGAGCAGTTCTTC	CSADWTGRNEQFF
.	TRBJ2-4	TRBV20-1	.	TGCAGTGCCGTCGACCTAGCCAAAAACATTCAGTACTTC	CSAVDLAKNIQYF
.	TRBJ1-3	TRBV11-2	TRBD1	TGTGCCAGCAGCTGGGACAGGAGTCGGGACACCATATATTTT	CASSWDRSRDTIYF
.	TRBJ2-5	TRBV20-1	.	TGCAGTGCTAACGACGACAACCAAGAGACCCAGTACTTC	CSANDDNQETQYF
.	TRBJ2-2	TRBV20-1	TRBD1	TGCAGTGCGGACAGGGCCACGAACACCGGGGAGCTGTTTTTT	CSADRATNTGELFF
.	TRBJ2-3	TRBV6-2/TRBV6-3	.	TGTGCCAGCAGTTACGGGTCCGAGGGAGCAGATACGCAGTATTTT	CASSYGSEGADTQYF
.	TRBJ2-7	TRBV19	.	TGTGCCAGTAGTATTGGACAAGACTCCTACGAGCAGTACTTC	CASSIGQDSYEQYF
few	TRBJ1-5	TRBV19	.	TGTGCCAGTAGTGGTACAGGCGGCGGTCAGCCCCAGCATTTT	CASSGTGGGQPQHF
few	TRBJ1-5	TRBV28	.	TGTGCCAGCAGTTGGGACGGACCCAATCAGCCCCAGCATTTT	CASSWDGPNQPQHF
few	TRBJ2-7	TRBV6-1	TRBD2	TGTGCCAGCAGTGAGATGGCGGGAGACTCCTACGAGCAGTACTTC	CASSEMAGDSYEQYF
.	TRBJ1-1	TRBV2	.	TGTGCCAGCAGTGGAGACAGGTCGAACACTGAAGCTTTCTTT	CASSGDRSNTEAFF
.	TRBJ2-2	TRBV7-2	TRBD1	TGTGCCAGCAGTGGACAGGGGAACACCGGGGAGCTGTTTTTT	CASSGQGNTGELFF
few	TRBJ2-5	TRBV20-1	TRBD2	TGCAGTGTTCCGCCCGGGACTAGCGGGAGAGAGACCCAGTACTTC	CSVPPGTSGRETQYF
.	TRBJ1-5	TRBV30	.	TGTGCCCGGAGTCTGCCTTCGGGTCAGCCCCAGCATTTT	CARSLPSGQPQHF
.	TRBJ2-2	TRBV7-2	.	TGTGCCAGCAGCTTATTCGACAGGAAGAACACCGGGGAGCTGTTTTTT	CASSLFDRKNTGELFF
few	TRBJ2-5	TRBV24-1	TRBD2	TGTGCCACCAGTGATTCCGGGACTAGCGGGTCCCAAGCCCAGTACTTC	CATSDSGTSGSQAQYF
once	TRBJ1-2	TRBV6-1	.	TGTGCCAGCACCGATCGGGGGGTGGGGTCTCTTGGCTACACCTTC	CASTDRGVGSLGYTF
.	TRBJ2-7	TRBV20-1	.	TGCAGTGCTATTCCTGCGGTTAACACGAACAGGGTAAAAGCCTACGAGCAGTACTTC	CSAIPAVNTNRVKAYEQYF
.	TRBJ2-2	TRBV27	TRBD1	TGTGCCAGCAGTCTGGGACAGATCATCGCGAACACCGGGGAGCTGTTTTTT	CASSLGQIIANTGELFF
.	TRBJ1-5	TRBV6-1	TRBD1	TGTGCCAGCATATTCGGTGGGGCCCCGACAGGGAGAAATCAGCCCCAGCATTTT	CASIFGGAPTGRNQPQHF
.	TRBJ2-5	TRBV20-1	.	TGCAGTGCTAGAGAACAGGTGGTTGAGACCCAGTACTTC	CSAREQVVETQYF
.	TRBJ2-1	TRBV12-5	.	TGTGCTAGTGGTTTGGACTTGGTTAGCTACAATGAGCAGTTCTTC	CASGLDLVSYNEQFF
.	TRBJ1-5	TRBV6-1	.	TGTGCCAGCAGGGACCATAAGGCACCCCAGCATTTT	CASRDHKAPQHF
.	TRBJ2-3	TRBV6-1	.	TGTGCCAGCACGAGCGGGTTCTCAGATACGCAGTATTTT	CASTSGFSDTQYF
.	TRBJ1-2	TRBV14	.	TGTGCCAGCAGCCAAGGTCAGAACTATGGCTACACCTTC	CASSQGQNYGYTF
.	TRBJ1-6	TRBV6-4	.	TGTGCCAGCAGTGACTCTGGGATTAGACCCTATAATTCACCCCTCCACTTT	CASSDSGIRPYNSPLHF
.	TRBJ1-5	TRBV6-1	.	TGTGCCAGCAGTCTAATCCGGGACGGCGGTAGTCAGCCCCAGCATTTT	CASSLIRDGGSQPQHF
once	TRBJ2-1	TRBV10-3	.	TGTGCCACCCTCGACTTCGGTGAGCAGTTCTTC	CATLDFGEQFF
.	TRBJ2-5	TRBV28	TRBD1	TGTGCCACCATACGGCTACAGGGGGCGGGAGAGACCCAGTACTTC	CATIRLQGAGETQYF
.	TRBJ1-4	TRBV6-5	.	TGTGCCAGCAGTTACGTCGGACAAGGGAAGGAAAAACTGTTTTTT	CASSYVGQGKEKLFF
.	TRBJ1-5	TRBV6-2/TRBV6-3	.	TGTGCCAGCAGTCACTGGGCCGATAGCAATCAGCCCCAGCATTTT	CASSHWADSNQPQHF
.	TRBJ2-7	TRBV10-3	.	TGTGCCATCAATGATGGACAGAACTCCTACGAGCAGTACTTC	CAINDGQNSYEQYF
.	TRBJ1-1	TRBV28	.	TGTGCCAGCAGTTTTATGGGCAGGGAAAGCACTGAAGCTTTCTTT	CASSFMGRESTEAFF
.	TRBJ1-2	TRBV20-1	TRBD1	TGCAGTGCTAGAGATCGACGACAGGGTCGGAATGGCTACACCTTC	CSARDRRQGRNGYTF
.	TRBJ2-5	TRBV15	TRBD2	TGTGCCACCAGCGAGTCGCCGGGAGGAGTAGAGACCCAGTACTTC	CATSESPGGVETQYF
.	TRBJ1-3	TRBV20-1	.	TGCAGTGCTAGAAGACCGGGCTCTGGAAACACCATATATTTT	CSARRPGSGNTIYF
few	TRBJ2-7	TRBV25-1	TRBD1	TGTGCCAGCTCAGCCGGAAACAGGGGGGACTACGAGCAGTACTTC	CASSAGNRGDYEQYF
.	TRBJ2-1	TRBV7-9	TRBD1	TGTGCCAGCAGCCCCGCCGGGACAGGGAACAATGAGCAGTTCTTC	CASSPAGTGNNEQFF
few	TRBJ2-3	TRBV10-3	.	TGTGCCATCAGTTCTGGGGATAGAGATACGCAGTATTTT	CAISSGDRDTQYF
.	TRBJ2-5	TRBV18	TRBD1	TGTGCCAGCTCACTCCAGACAGGGCGCCAAGAGACCCAGTACTTC	CASSLQTGRQETQYF
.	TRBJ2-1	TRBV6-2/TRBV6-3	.	TGTGCCAGCAGAACTCCGGACCAATACAATGAGCAGTTCTTC	CASRTPDQYNEQFF
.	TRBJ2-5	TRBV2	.	TGTGCCAGCTATTCTCTCCAAGAGACCCAGTACTTC	CASYSLQETQYF
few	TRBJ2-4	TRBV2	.	TGTGCCAGCAGACAGGGTTACATTCAGTACTTC	CASRQGYIQYF